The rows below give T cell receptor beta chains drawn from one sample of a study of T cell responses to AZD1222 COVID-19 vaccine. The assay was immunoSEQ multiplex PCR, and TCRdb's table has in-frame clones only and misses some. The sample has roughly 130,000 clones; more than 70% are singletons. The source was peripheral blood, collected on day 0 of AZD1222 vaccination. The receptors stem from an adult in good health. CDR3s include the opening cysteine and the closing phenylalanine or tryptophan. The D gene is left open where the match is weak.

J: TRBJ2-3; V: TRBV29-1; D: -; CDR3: CSVDYSTDTQYF
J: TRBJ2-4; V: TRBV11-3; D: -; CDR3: CASSFPLPYLLAKNIQYF
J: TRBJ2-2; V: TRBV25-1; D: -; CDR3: CAIGPPTGELFF
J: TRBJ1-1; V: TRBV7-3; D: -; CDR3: CASSLNPAGTEAFF
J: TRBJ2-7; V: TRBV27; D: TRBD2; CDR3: CASSWGLGSASYEQYF
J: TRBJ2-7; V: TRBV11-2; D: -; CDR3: CASSLDRRRRSVEQYF
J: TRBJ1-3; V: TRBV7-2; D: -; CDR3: CASSPTSVGNTIYF
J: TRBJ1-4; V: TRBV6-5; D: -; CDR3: CASSYEGGVNEKLFF
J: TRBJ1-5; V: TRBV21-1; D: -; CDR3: CAKNQPQHF
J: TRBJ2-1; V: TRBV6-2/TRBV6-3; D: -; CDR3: CASSSRGADYNEQFF
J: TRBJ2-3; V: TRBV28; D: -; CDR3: CASSPLGGQPPDTQYF
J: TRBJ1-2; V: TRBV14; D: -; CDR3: CASSQDFFGDNGGYTF
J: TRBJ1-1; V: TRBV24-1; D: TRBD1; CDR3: CATSAANRGVTEAFF
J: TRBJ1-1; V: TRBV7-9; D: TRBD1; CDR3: CASSLDPTGSAFF
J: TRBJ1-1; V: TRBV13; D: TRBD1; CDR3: CASSSPTGTGPGAFF
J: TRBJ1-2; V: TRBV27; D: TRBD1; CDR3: CASSLSGRGFGGYTF
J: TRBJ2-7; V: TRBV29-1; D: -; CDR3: CSVQDGYEQYF
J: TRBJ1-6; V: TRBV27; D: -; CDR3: CASSLSRSYNSPLHF
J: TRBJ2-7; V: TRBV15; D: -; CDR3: CATSRGPNYEQYF
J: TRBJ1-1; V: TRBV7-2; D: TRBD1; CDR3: CASSPRQGAETEAFF
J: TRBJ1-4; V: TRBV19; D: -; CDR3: CASSIVAEKLFF
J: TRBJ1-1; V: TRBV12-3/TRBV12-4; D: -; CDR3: CASSDLWEGEAFF
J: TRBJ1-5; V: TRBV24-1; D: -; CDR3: CATSVGWDQPQHF
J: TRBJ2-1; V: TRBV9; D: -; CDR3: CASSLRDAFNEQFF
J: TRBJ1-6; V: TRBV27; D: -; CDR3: CASSFTRGYNSPLHF
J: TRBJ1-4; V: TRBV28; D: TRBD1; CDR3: CASSLTGGVNEKLFF
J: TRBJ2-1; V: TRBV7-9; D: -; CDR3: CASSLVVSASEFF
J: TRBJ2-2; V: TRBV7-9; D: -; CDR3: CASSLGGGHTGELFF
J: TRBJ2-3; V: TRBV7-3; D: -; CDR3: CASSLTVATGTDTQYF
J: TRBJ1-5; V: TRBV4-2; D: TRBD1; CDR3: CASSQLGTGVSFQHF
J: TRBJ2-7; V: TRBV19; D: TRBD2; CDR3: CASSIGLASEQYF
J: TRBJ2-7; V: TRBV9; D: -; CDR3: CASSVDVQGSYEQYF
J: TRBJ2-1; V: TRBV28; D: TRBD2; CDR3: CASSETGLAVTGQFF
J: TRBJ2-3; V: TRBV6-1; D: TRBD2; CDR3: CASSEAVGGGAQDTQYF
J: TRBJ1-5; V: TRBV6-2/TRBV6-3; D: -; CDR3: CASSFTGFNQPQHF